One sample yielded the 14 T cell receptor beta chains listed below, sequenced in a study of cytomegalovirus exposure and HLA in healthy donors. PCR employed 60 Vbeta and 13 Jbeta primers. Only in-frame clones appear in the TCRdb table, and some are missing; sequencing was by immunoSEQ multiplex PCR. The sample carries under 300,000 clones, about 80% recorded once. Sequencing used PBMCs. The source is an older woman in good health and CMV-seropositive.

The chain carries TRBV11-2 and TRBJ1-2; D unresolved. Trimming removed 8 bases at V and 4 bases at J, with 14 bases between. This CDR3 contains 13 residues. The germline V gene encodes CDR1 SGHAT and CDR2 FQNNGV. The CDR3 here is CASATAGPYGYTF. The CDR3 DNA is TGTGCCAGCGCAACTGCGGGCCCCTATGGCTACACCTTC.

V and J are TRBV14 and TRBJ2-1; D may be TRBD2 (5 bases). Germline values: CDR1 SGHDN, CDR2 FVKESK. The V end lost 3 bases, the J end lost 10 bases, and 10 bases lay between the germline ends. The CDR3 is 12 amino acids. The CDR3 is CASSQGWREQFF. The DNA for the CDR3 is TGTGCCAGCAGCCAGGGTTGGAGGGAGCAGTTCTTC.

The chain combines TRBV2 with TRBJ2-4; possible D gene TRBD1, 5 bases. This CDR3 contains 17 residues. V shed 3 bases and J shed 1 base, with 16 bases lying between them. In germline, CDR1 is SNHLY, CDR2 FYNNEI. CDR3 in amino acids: CASSDKSRGRAKNIQYF. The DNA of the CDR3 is TGTGCCAGCAGTGATAAAAGTAGGGGCCGGGCCAAAAACATTCAGTACTTC. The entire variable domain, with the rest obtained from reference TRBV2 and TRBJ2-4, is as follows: EPEVTQTPSHQVTQMGQEVILRCVPISNHLYFYWYRQILGQKVEFLVSFYNNEISEKSEIFDDQFSVERPDGSNFTLKIRSTKLEDSAMYFCASSDKSRGRAKNIQYFGAGTRLSVL.

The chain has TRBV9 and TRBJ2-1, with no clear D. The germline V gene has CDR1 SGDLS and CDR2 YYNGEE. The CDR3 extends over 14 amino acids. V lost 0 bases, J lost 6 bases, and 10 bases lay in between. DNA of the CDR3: TGTGCCAGCAGCGTAGGTGGTAGTTTCAATGAGCAGTTCTTC. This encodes CASSVGGSFNEQFF.

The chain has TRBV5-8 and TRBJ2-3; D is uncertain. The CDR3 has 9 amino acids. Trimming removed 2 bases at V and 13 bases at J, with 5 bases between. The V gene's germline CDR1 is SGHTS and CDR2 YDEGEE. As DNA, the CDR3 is TGTGCCAGCAGCTTTCCTAAGTATTTT. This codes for CASSFPKYF.

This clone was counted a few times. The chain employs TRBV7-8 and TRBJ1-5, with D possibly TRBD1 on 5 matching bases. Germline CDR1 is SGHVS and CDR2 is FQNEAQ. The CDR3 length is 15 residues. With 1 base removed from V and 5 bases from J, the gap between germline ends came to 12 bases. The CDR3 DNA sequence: TGTGCCAGCAGCTTAGAGGGGCGTGGGGATCAGCCCCAGCATTTT. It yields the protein CASSLEGRGDQPQHF.

The CDR3 sequence: CASSLGVYANTGELFF. The DNA of the CDR3 is TGTGCCAGCAGCTTAGGCGTTTACGCGAACACCGGGGAGCTGTTTTTT. The chain couples TRBV7-9 to TRBJ2-2; D call uncertain. The CDR3 totals 16 residues. Germline assignment: CDR1 SEHNR and CDR2 FQNEAQ (reference sequence). Between the trimmed V and J ends, which lost 1 base and 0 bases, there was a span of 9 bases.

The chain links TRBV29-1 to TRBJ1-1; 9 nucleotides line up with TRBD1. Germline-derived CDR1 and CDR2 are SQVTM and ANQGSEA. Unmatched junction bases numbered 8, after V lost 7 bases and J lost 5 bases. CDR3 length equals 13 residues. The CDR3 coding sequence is TGCAGCGCCCGGGACAGGGTAAATACTGAAGCTTTCTTT. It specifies CSARDRVNTEAFF.

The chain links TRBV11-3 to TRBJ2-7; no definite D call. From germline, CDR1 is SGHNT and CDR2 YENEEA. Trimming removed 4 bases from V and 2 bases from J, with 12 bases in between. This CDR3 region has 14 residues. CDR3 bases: TGTGCCAGCAGCTCCCCCTCACTTCCCTACGAGCAGTACTTC. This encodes CASSSPSLPYEQYF.

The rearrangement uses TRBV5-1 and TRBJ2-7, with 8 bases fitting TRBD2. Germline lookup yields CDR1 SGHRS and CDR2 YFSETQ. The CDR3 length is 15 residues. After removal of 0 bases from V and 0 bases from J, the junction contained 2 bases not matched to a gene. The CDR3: CASSLGGGNSYEQYF. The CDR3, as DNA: TGCGCCAGCAGCTTGGGCGGGGGGAACTCCTACGAGCAGTACTTC.

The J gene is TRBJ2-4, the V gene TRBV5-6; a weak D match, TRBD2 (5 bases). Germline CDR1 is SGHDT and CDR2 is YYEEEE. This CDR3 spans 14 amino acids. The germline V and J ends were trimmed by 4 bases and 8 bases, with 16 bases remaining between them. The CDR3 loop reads CASSPASRSHIQYF. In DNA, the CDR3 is TGTGCCAGCAGCCCGGCTAGCCGGTCCCACATTCAGTACTTC.

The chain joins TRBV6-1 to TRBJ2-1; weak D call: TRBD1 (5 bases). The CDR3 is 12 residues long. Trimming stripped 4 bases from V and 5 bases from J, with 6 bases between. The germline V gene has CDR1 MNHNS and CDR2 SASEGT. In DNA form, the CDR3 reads TGTGCCAGCAGTGTCAGGGACAATGAGCAGTTCTTC. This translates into CASSVRDNEQFF.

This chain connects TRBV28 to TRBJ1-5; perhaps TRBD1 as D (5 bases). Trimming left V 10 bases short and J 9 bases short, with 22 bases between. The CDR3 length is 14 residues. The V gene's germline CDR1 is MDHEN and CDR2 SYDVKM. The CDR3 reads CATGGSRSIWPQHF. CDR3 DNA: TGTGCCACCGGGGGATCGAGATCAATATGGCCCCAGCATTTT.

The DNA of the CDR3 is TGCGCCAGCAGCTTGGAGGACAGTCTCAATCAGCCCCAGCATTTT. It yields the protein CASSLEDSLNQPQHF. The chain links TRBV5-1 to TRBJ1-5; perhaps TRBD1 as D (6 bases). The CDR3 is made up of 15 amino acids. CDR1 and CDR2 (germline): SGHRS, YFSETQ. The V end was cut by 0 bases, the J end by 3 bases, with 10 bases between.